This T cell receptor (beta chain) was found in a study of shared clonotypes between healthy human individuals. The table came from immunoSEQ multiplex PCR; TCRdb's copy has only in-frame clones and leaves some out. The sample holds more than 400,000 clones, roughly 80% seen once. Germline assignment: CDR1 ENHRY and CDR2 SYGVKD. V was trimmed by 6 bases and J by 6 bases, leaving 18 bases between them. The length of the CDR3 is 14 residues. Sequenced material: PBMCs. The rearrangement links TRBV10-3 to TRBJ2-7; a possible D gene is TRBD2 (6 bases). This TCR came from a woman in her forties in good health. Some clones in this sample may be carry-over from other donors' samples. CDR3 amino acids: CAISQTTSSGEQYF. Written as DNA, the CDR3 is TGTGCCATCAGCCAGACCACTAGCTCCGGCGAGCAGTACTTC.